This T cell receptor beta chain was sequenced for a study of CD8+CD57+ T cells in acquired aplastic anemia. Study information: The sorted CD4+ and CD8+ cells yielded an average approximately 3.3 ug of DNA. Researchers reported that healthy donors averaged approximately 9.8 million reads for CD4+ cells.

This clonotype was detected many times. Its target is unknown. Study outcomes and limitations: Statistical testing detected no significant gap in CD8+ Simpson's diversity between patients and controls. Approximately 27 CD8+ CDR3 sequences occurred in both the patients and the controls.

Germline CDR1 reads MDHEN; CDR2 reads SYDVKM. This CDR3 is built from 16 residues. V was clipped by 0 bases and J by 14 bases; unmatched bases: 10. Profiling that covered TCR beta VDJ and CDR3 relied on genomic DNA as its template. One entry per CDR3 protein, called by TCRdb with MiXCR from the reads. The table records about 68,000 distinct CDR3 sequences, roughly half of them present only once. Sequencing was performed on sorted CD4+, CD8+, or CD8+CD57+ T cells (not recorded which) from PBMCs. The V call is TRBV28, the J call TRBJ1-6; 10 bases agree with TRBD1. This clonotype was obtained from a human donor in good health, serving as a control. CDR3 in amino acids: CASSLWGWGQGYTLHF. The CDR3 bases are TGTGCCAGCAGTTTATGGGGATGGGGACAGGGGTACACCCTCCACTTT.